The 18 T cell receptor beta chains below come from one sample, sequenced in a study of early T cells in non-severe SARS-CoV-2 infection. TCRdb analysed the 5' RACE reads with MiXCR anew, one entry per CDR3 protein. The table shows about 46,000 distinct CDR3 sequences, with roughly 5.4% occurring only once. Specimen: whole blood, collected at baseline. Source of these receptors: an adult who was a healthcare worker with PCR-confirmed SARS-CoV-2 infection or an uninfected control (not recorded which).

This clonotype was observed at least ten times. This chain joins TRBV29-1 and TRBJ1-4; a weak D match, TRBD1 (5 bases). The CDR3 loop spans 15 amino acids. Germline V CDR1 and CDR2: SQVTM, ANQGSEA. V lost 1 base, J lost 9 bases, and 18 bases lay in between. CDR3 bases: TGCAGCGTTGAAGGGGGGAAGGGACGAAGGAAAAAACTGTTTTTT. Its protein is CSVEGGKGRRKKLFF. Based on the CDR3 plus reference TRBV29-1 and TRBJ1-4, the full variable domain is SAVISQKPSRDICQRGTSLTIQCQVDSQVTMMFWYRQQPGQSLTLIATANQGSEATYESGFVIDKFPISRPNLTFSTLTVSNMSPEDSSIYLCSVEGGKGRRKKLFFGSGTQLSVL.

V and J are TRBV12-3 or TRBV12-4 and TRBJ2-7; D ambiguous. This CDR3 has 11 residues. Deletions cut 3 bases from V and 4 bases from J, with 4 bases between. DNA of the CDR3: TGTGCCAGCAGTTTCCGGTACGAGCAGTACTTC. Residues: CASSFRYEQYF.

This clonotype was seen ten or more times. The rearrangement uses TRBV18 and TRBJ1-1, with D maybe TRBD1 (5 bases). The germline V gene has CDR1 KGHSH and CDR2 LQKENI. This CDR3 region has 17 residues. Trimming cost V 3 bases and J 4 bases, with 21 bases left between them. The chain's CDR3 is CASSPLGTTASGTEAFF. Written as DNA, the CDR3 is TGTGCCAGCTCACCTCTCGGGACCACTGCGTCGGGCACTGAAGCTTTCTTT.

The sample holds many counts of this clonotype. The V call is TRBV5-1, the J call TRBJ2-1; 7 nucleotides line up with TRBD1. V shed 4 bases and J 8 bases; nucleotides not matched to a gene: 9. Per germline, CDR1 SGHRS and CDR2 YFSETQ. This CDR3 is 14 amino acids long. CDR3 DNA: TGCGCCAGCAGCCGCAGAGGGGGCGGCGATGAGCAGTTCTTC. The encoded protein is CASSRRGGGDEQFF.

The chain employs TRBV28 and TRBJ2-2, with D possibly being TRBD1 or TRBD2 (5 bases each). Germline CDR1 reads MDHEN; CDR2 reads SYDVKM. The V and J ends lost 8 bases and 4 bases respectively, with 17 bases between them. CDR3 length equals 15 residues. The CDR3 loop is CASGASSESTGELFF. Here the CDR3 DNA reads TGTGCCAGCGGGGCCAGTAGCGAGAGCACCGGGGAGCTGTTTTTT.

This clonotype has at least ten counts. The genes are TRBV5-5 and TRBJ2-7; 7 bases are a match to TRBD1. The CDR3 runs to 14 residues. Germline V gives CDR1 SGHKS, CDR2 YYEKEE (reference sequence). Trimming cost V 0 bases and J 3 bases; bases outside gene matches: 3. The CDR3 reads CASSLAGTVYEQYF. CDR3 DNA: TGTGCCAGCAGCTTGGCCGGGACAGTCTACGAGCAGTACTTC. The whole variable domain, filled in from reference TRBV5-5 and TRBJ2-7, reads DAGVTQSPTHLIKTRGQQVTLRCSPISGHKSVSWYQQVLGQGPQFIFQYYEKEERGRGNFPDRFSARQFPNYSSELNVNALLLGDSALYLCASSLAGTVYEQYFGPGTRLTVT.

In its sample, this clonotype was seen many times. CDR3 nucleotide sequence: TGCGCCAGCAGCCTGGGAAGGCGGGAGGGCCGATTAGGCAATGAGCAGTTCTTC. It codes for CASSLGRREGRLGNEQFF. This sequence joins TRBV4-1 and TRBJ2-1, with TRBD2 matching over 9 bases. The CDR3 consists of 18 residues. Germline CDR1 and CDR2: MGHRA and YSYEKL. V trimming: 4 bases; J trimming: 6 bases; junction bases outside the gene matches: 16.

As DNA, the CDR3 is TGTGCCAGCTCACCATTCCCGGGGACAGGGATCGTCGGGGAGCTGTTTTTT. It specifies CASSPFPGTGIVGELFF. The chain employs TRBV18 and TRBJ2-2, with 9 bases fitting TRBD1. Trimming took 2 bases from V and 7 from J; bases not matched to a gene: 11. Germline V CDR1 and CDR2: KGHSH, LQKENI. The CDR3 covers 17 residues.

This clonotype came up many times. The rearrangement uses TRBV25-1 and TRBJ2-7; D is perhaps TRBD1 or TRBD2 (5 bases each). The CDR3 is 14 amino acids. V lost 5 bases and J 3 bases, leaving 14 bases between the germline ends. Germline V CDR1 and CDR2: MGHDK, SYGVNS. CDR3 DNA sequence: TGTGCCAGCAGTCGAGAAGGGACGTACTACGAGCAGTACTTC. Translating gives CASSREGTYYEQYF.

This clonotype was seen repeatedly, ten times or more. V gene TRBV30 combines with J gene TRBJ1-2; 9 bases map to TRBD1. Trimming took 7 bases from V and 8 from J; bases not matched to a gene: 11. CDR1 GTSNPN and CDR2 SVGIG come from the germline V gene (reference sequence). CDR3 length: 13 amino acids. In DNA form, the CDR3 reads TGTGCCTTACCCTTCACAGGGGGCCAAGGCTACACCTTC. Translating it yields CALPFTGGQGYTF.

This clonotype was observed at least ten times. This chain uses TRBV7-3 with TRBJ2-3; weak D call: TRBD2 (6 bases). Germline CDR1 and CDR2: SGHTA and FQGTGA. Deletions cut 4 bases from V and 1 base from J, with 15 bases between. This CDR3 comprises 16 residues. The CDR3 loop is CASSSNSGWGTDTQYF. As DNA, the CDR3 is TGTGCCAGCAGCTCCAACAGCGGGTGGGGCACAGATACGCAGTATTTT.

For this clonotype: Its ends do not fully match the called genes, so a read error is possible. V gene TRBV5-1 combines with J gene TRBJ1-1; D may be TRBD1 (5 bases). CDR1 is SGHRS and CDR2 is YFSETQ in the germline V gene. This CDR3 is built from 13 residues. The CDR3 spells CASSLQPDTEAFF. The DNA of the CDR3 is TGCGCCAGCAGCTTACAACCGGACACGGAAGCTTTCTTT. Supplemented by reference TRBV5-1 and TRBJ1-1, the full variable domain reads KAGVTQTPRYLIKTRGQQVTLSCSPISGHRSVSWYQQTPGQGLQFLFEYFSETQRNKGNFPGRFSGRQFSNSRSEMNVSTLELGDSALYLCASSLQPDTEAFFGQGTRLTVV.

This clonotype was picked up many times. Compared with germline, one end of the junction differs, possibly owing to a read error. V gene TRBV7-7 combines with J gene TRBJ2-1; 10 bases map to TRBD2. The CDR3 extends over 15 amino acids. The V gene's germline CDR1 is SSHAT and CDR2 FNYEAQ (reference sequence). The CDR3: CASSLGTSANNEQFF. In DNA, the CDR3 is TGTGCTAGCAGCTTAGGGACTAGCGCTAACAATGAGCAGTTCTTC. Together with reference TRBV7-7 and TRBJ2-1, the CDR3 gives the full variable domain: GAGVSQSPRYKVTKRGQDVTLRCDPISSHATLYWYQQALGQGPEFLTYFNYEAQPDKSGLPSDRFSAERPEGSISTLTIQRTEQRDSAMYRCASSLGTSANNEQFFGPGTRLTVL.

This clonotype was found many times. The DNA of the CDR3 is TGTGCCAGCAGATCCGGGACGGAGAATTCACCCCTCCACTTT. Its translation is CASRSGTENSPLHF. This chain links TRBV12-3 or TRBV12-4 with TRBJ1-6; a possible D gene is TRBD1 (5 bases). With 6 bases removed from V and 7 bases from J, the gap between germline ends came to 13 bases. CDR3 length: 14 amino acids.

This chain joins TRBV6-2 or TRBV6-3 and TRBJ2-1, with 13 positions matching TRBD2. CDR1 and CDR2 from the germline V gene are MNHEY and SVGEGT. Germline trimming cut 7 bases from V and 12 bases from J; bases unmatched to any gene: 12. CDR3 length equals 15 residues. The CDR3, as DNA: TGTGCCAGCACCCCGACTAGCGGGGGGCCCGGAGGGCAGTTCTTC. Translating it yields CASTPTSGGPGGQFF.

The table lists this clonotype with many counts. The chain links TRBV29-1 to TRBJ2-1; D possibly uses TRBD1 or TRBD2 (5 bases each). CDR3 length: 16 residues. The ends were cut back, 6 bases at V and 0 bases at J, with 18 bases in the middle. Germline CDR1 and CDR2: SQVTM and ANQGSEA. CDR3 sequence (DNA): TGCAGCGTCGAACGCCCCGGGACCCTCTCCTACAATGAGCAGTTCTTC. Protein: CSVERPGTLSYNEQFF.

This clonotype was counted ten times or more. J is TRBJ2-7 and V is TRBV29-1, with D maybe TRBD1 (6 bases). The CDR3 is 16 residues long. V was shortened by 1 base and J by 2 bases, with 18 bases between the two germline ends. Germline V gene lookup returns CDR1 SQVTM and CDR2 ANQGSEA. DNA for the CDR3: TGCAGCGTTGAAGTCCCGGGACAATCGATCACCTACGAGCAGTACTTC. Its translation: CSVEVPGQSITYEQYF.

The V call is TRBV7-9, the J call TRBJ1-6; the D gene is possibly TRBD1 (5 bases). The V end was cut by 5 bases, the J end by 7 bases, with 18 bases between. Germline V gives CDR1 SEHNR, CDR2 FQNEAQ (reference sequence). The CDR3 contains 16 residues. Here the CDR3 DNA reads TGTGCCAGCAGCCACCCGGGGCCCGCACCGAATTCACCCCTCCACTTT. Protein: CASSHPGPAPNSPLHF.